The 19 T cell receptor beta chains reported below all come from one sample, sequenced in a study of Graves' ophthalmopathy and Graves' hyperthyroidism. As the template, RNA transcripts were used to amplify TCR beta CDR3 regions. In the first round, RT-PCR was carried out with HTBI primers, and a multiplex PCR formed the second round. TCRdb re-analysed the multiplex PCR reads in MiXCR, keeping a single row per CDR3 protein. The sample comprises 300,000 to 400,000 distinct CDR3 sequences, roughly 15% of which are singletons, and 2.4% rests with the top ten. Sequencing input: peripheral blood. These receptors were collected from an adult woman with stable Graves' hyperthyroidism.

At least ten counts were recorded for this clonotype. The chain recombines TRBV11-2 with TRBJ2-7, with 8 bases that match TRBD2. Germline loops: CDR1 SGHAT, CDR2 FQNNGV. V lost 5 bases, J lost 3 bases, and 6 bases stayed unmatched. CDR3 length: 14 amino acids. The CDR3 sequence is CASSPPGLGYEQYF. In nucleotides, the CDR3 is TGTGCCAGCAGCCCACCGGGACTAGGCTACGAGCAGTACTTC.

This clonotype was counted ten times or more. The chain is built from TRBV29-1 and TRBJ1-1, with TRBD1 matching over 12 bases. CDR1 SQVTM and CDR2 ANQGSEA come from the germline V gene. The junction had 6 bases not matched to a gene; V was cut back by 6 bases and J by 1 base. The CDR3 runs 15 residues. The CDR3 coding sequence is TGCAGCGTAGGGGGACAGGGGGCGCGGAACACTGAAGCTTTCTTT. Protein: CSVGGQGARNTEAFF.

In its sample, this clonotype was seen many times. The J gene is TRBJ2-2, the V gene TRBV7-6; 13 nucleotides match TRBD2. This CDR3 is 15 amino acids long. V shed 4 bases, J shed 7 bases, and the junction held 3 bases outside the gene matches. In germline, CDR1 is SGHVS, CDR2 FNYEAQ. CDR3 bases: TGTGCCAGCAGCTACACTAGCGGGAGGGACGGGGAGCTGTTTTTT. The encoded protein is CASSYTSGRDGELFF. Based on the CDR3 plus reference TRBV7-6 and TRBJ2-2, the full variable domain is GAGVSQSPRYKVTKRGQDVALRCDPISGHVSLYWYRQALGQGPEFLTYFNYEAQQDKSGLPNDRFSAERPEGSISTLTIQRTEQRDSAMYRCASSYTSGRDGELFFGEGSRLTVL.

This clonotype was picked up many times. The CDR3 protein is CASSWGARETQYF. For the CDR3, the DNA is TGTGCCAGCAGCTGGGGGGCCCGGGAGACCCAGTACTTC. The chain employs TRBV6-2 or TRBV6-3 and TRBJ2-5; the D gene could be TRBD1 or TRBD2 (6 bases each). Per the germline V gene, CDR1 is MNHEY and CDR2 is SVGEGT. The CDR3 is made up of 13 amino acids. Trimming shortened V by 6 bases and J by 5 bases, and 13 bases separated the two germline ends.

This clonotype was counted many times. The chain is built from TRBV7-9 and TRBJ2-7, with 10 bases lining up with TRBD1. The germline V gene has CDR1 SEHNR and CDR2 FQNEAQ (reference sequence). The CDR3 consists of 15 residues. Unmatched junction bases numbered 3, after V lost 1 base and J lost 3 bases. The CDR3: CASSLGWDRGYEQYF. The CDR3 nucleotides read TGTGCCAGCAGCTTAGGGTGGGACAGGGGCTACGAGCAGTACTTC. The whole variable domain, remainder taken from reference TRBV7-9 and TRBJ2-7, is DTGVSQNPRHKITKRGQNVTFRCDPISEHNRLYWYRQTLGQGPEFLTYFQNEAQLEKSRLLSDRFSAERPKGSFSTLEIQRTEQGDSAMYLCASSLGWDRGYEQYFGPGTRLTVT.

This clonotype was seen at least ten times. The rearrangement joins TRBV10-2 to TRBJ2-2; D call uncertain. The length of the CDR3 is 13 residues. Trimming stripped 4 bases from V and 8 bases from J, with 11 bases between. CDR1 WSHSY and CDR2 SAAADI come from the germline V gene. For the CDR3, the DNA is TGCGCCAGCAGTGTCCAGGTCCGGGGGGAGCTGTTTTTT. This encodes CASSVQVRGELFF.

V is TRBV7-2 and J is TRBJ1-1, with a weak D call TRBD1 (5 bases). Germline CDR1 is SGHTA and CDR2 is FQGNSA. Trimming left V 5 bases short and J 7 bases short, with 17 bases between. The CDR3 is 14 residues long. CDR3 sequence: CASSRGYEYSEAFF. The DNA of the CDR3 is TGTGCCAGCAGCCGGGGGTATGAGTATAGTGAAGCTTTCTTT.

This clonotype was seen many times. The chain couples TRBV7-8 to TRBJ2-5, with 9 bases lining up with TRBD2. The germline V gene has CDR1 SGHVS and CDR2 FQNEAQ. V lost 3 bases to trimming and J lost 3 bases; unmatched junction nucleotides: 14. This CDR3 is built from 18 residues. CDR3: CASSFLNTGASGKETQYF. The CDR3 nucleotides are TGTGCCAGCAGCTTCTTGAACACGGGGGCTAGCGGGAAAGAGACCCAGTACTTC.

The table lists this clonotype with many counts. The chain carries TRBV27 and TRBJ1-6, with D possibly TRBD1 on 5 matching bases. This CDR3 is built from 13 residues. V gave up 3 bases and J gave up 9 bases, with 9 bases separating them. Germline-derived CDR1 and CDR2 are MNHEY and SMNVEV (reference sequence). As DNA, the CDR3 is TGTGCCAGCAGTTTTCCTGGGGGTTCACCCCTCCACTTT. Amino acid sequence: CASSFPGGSPLHF.

The chain recombines TRBV19 with TRBJ2-7, with D possibly called TRBD1 or TRBD2 (5 bases each). Germline CDR1 LNHDA, CDR2 SQIVND (reference sequence). The CDR3 covers 14 residues. Trimming removed 2 bases from V and 2 bases from J, with 10 bases in between. The CDR3 loop reads CASSITGTTYEQYF. The CDR3 DNA reads as TGTGCCAGTAGTATAACCGGGACGACCTACGAGCAGTACTTC. The variable domain in full, completed from reference TRBV19 and TRBJ2-7, reads DGGITQSPKYLFRKEGQNVTLSCEQNLNHDAMYWYRQDPGQGLRLIYYSQIVNDFQKGDIAEGYSVSREKKESFPLTVTSAQKNPTAFYLCASSITGTTYEQYFGPGTRLTVT.

This clonotype was detected a few times. This rearrangement joins TRBV6-1 to TRBJ2-3, with unresolved D. The V gene's germline CDR1 is MNHNS and CDR2 SASEGT. This CDR3 is 13 amino acids long. The germline V and J ends were trimmed by 7 bases and 6 bases, with 14 bases remaining between them. Here the CDR3 reads CASTYFGPDTQYF. CDR3 nucleotide sequence: TGTGCCAGCACCTATTTTGGGCCGGATACGCAGTATTTT.

This clonotype was picked up many times. V and J are TRBV19 and TRBJ1-1, with 8 nucleotides matching TRBD1. V lost 10 bases, J lost 1 base, and 2 bases stayed unmatched. Germline V lookup: CDR1 LNHDA, CDR2 SQIVND (reference sequence). CDR3 length equals 12 residues. In DNA form, the CDR3 reads TGTGCCACCGGGACAGGGAACACTGAAGCTTTCTTT. Protein product: CATGTGNTEAFF.

This clonotype was counted ten times or more. The chain is built from TRBV5-1 and TRBJ1-3; D is undetermined. In germline, CDR1 is SGHRS, CDR2 YFSETQ. The V end lost 0 bases, the J end lost 0 bases, and 10 bases lay between the germline ends. The CDR3 is made up of 16 amino acids. The CDR3 is CASSLDPGRSGNTIYF. Here the CDR3 DNA reads TGCGCCAGCAGCTTGGATCCAGGCCGCTCTGGAAACACCATATATTTT.

In this sample, this clonotype turned up many times. J is TRBJ1-1 and V is TRBV29-1, with D unclear. Per the germline V gene, CDR1 is SQVTM and CDR2 is ANQGSEA. The CDR3 loop spans 12 amino acids. V lost 7 bases to trimming and J lost 5 bases, with 14 bases between them. The CDR3 is CSGRRELTEAFF. CDR3 bases: TGCAGCGGACGGCGGGAATTGACTGAAGCTTTCTTT.

This clonotype was observed at least ten times. The CDR3 DNA reads as TGCGCCAGCAGCCAAATCGGGAGGAAACAAGAGACCCAGTACTTC. Amino acid sequence: CASSQIGRKQETQYF. The chain is built from TRBV4-1 and TRBJ2-5; 7 bases agree with TRBD2. This CDR3 region has 15 residues. V lost 2 bases to trimming and J lost 2 bases; unmatched junction nucleotides: 5. Germline CDR1 and CDR2: MGHRA and YSYEKL.

This clonotype was observed many times. The rearrangement joins TRBV20-1 to TRBJ1-5, with D unresolved. CDR3 length: 12 amino acids. Trimming cost V 0 bases and J 3 bases, with 3 bases left between them. Germline V gene data show CDR1 as DFQATT and CDR2 as SNEGSKA (reference sequence). The CDR3 DNA is TGCAGTGCTAGAGATCTCAATCAGCCCCAGCATTTT. It codes for CSARDLNQPQHF.

The chain has TRBV7-3 and TRBJ1-1, with D uncertain. From germline, CDR1 is SGHTA and CDR2 FQGTGA. The CDR3 extends over 15 amino acids. V lost 1 base and J 1 base, leaving 10 bases between the germline ends. This CDR3 reads CASSLRPRANTEAFF. For the CDR3, the DNA is TGTGCCAGCAGCTTAAGGCCGAGGGCGAACACTGAAGCTTTCTTT.

The sample holds many counts of this clonotype. The chain employs TRBV13 and TRBJ1-1; D call uncertain. The CDR3 spans 14 residues. In germline, CDR1 is PRHDT, CDR2 FYEKMQ (reference sequence). V dropped 2 bases and J dropped 2 bases, with 9 bases sitting between them. CDR3: CASSLSPLNTEAFF. In nucleotides, the CDR3 is TGTGCCAGCAGCTTATCTCCTCTAAACACTGAAGCTTTCTTT.

This clonotype occurred many times. V usage is TRBV6-5 and J usage is TRBJ1-2, with 7 bases aligning to TRBD1. The length of the CDR3 is 15 residues. Germline V gene sequence: CDR1 MNHEY, CDR2 SVGAGI. After removal of 4 bases from V and 2 bases from J, the junction contained 7 bases not matched to a gene. CDR3 sequence reads: CASSSPGQLNYGYTF. DNA for the CDR3: TGTGCCAGCAGTTCTCCGGGACAGCTGAACTATGGCTACACCTTC.